Below, 5 T cell receptor beta chains from the same sample are listed, as sequenced in a study of CD8 T cells in Susac syndrome. When the RNA was reverse transcribed, random hexamers were used with an input of roughly 0.45 to 1 ug. TCRdb analysed the immunoSEQ multiplex PCR reads with MiXCR anew, one entry per CDR3 protein. The sample consists of some 130,000 distinct CDR3 sequences, 85% to 95% of them appearing once. The sequencing sample was made of CD8+ T cells from PBMCs. The source of these receptors is a human donor with Susac syndrome.

This sequence joins TRBV4-1 and TRBJ2-7; TRBD2 is a possible D gene (6 bases). Germline CDR1 MGHRA, CDR2 YSYEKL. The CDR3 loop spans 16 amino acids. Trimming took off 0 bases at V and 0 bases at J, with 12 bases between the two ends. CDR3 DNA: TGCGCCAGCAGCCAAGAACTCAGCGGGCCCTCCTACGAGCAGTACTTC. This gives the protein CASSQELSGPSYEQYF.

The rearrangement links TRBV5-8 to TRBJ1-1; perhaps TRBD1 as D (5 bases). The CDR3 contains 12 residues. V was cut by 4 bases and J by 12 bases, with 16 bases left in between. The germline V gene encodes CDR1 SGHTS and CDR2 YDEGEE. In DNA form, the CDR3 reads TGTGCCAGCAGCGTCGGGACGGATAAAACTTTCTTT. Protein product: CASSVGTDKTFF. Full variable domain (outside the CDR3, taken from reference TRBV5-8 and TRBJ1-1): EAGVTQSPTHLIKTRGQQATLRCSPISGHTSVYWYQQALGLGLQFLLWYDEGEERNRGNFPPRFSGRQFPNYSSELNVNALELEDSALYLCASSVGTDKTFFGQGTRLTVV.

This sequence joins TRBV4-1 and TRBJ2-1; 8 bases line up with TRBD2. Germline V gene sequence: CDR1 MGHRA, CDR2 YSYEKL. The junction had 13 bases not matched to a gene; V was cut back by 0 bases and J by 3 bases. There are 19 residues in the CDR3. The CDR3 is CASSQDTLRAGGFYNEQFF. DNA for the CDR3: TGCGCCAGCAGCCAAGATACCCTCCGCGCGGGAGGATTCTACAATGAGCAGTTCTTC.

The chain employs TRBV27 and TRBJ2-2; D is uncertain. CDR3 length: 11 residues. CDR1 and CDR2 from the germline V gene are MNHEY and SMNVEV (reference sequence). V lost 4 bases and J 8 bases, leaving 5 bases between the germline ends. CDR3 bases: TGTGCCAGCAGTTCCATGGGGGAGCTGTTTTTT. It specifies CASSSMGELFF.

The chain has TRBV24-1 and TRBJ2-3, with D uncertain. Trimming stripped 3 bases from V and 2 bases from J, with 8 bases between. CDR1 and CDR2 from the germline V gene are KGHDR and SFDVKD. The CDR3 is 14 residues long. The DNA of the CDR3 is TGTGCCACCAGTGATATGGGGTTCACAGATACGCAGTATTTT. Translating it yields CATSDMGFTDTQYF.